The 7 T cell receptor beta chains below all came from one sample that was sequenced in a study of T cells after yellow fever vaccination (dated by TCRdb to between 2018 and 2021). Interpreted using the paper, the treatment or condition label stands for: live attenuated yellow fever vaccine strain. The library came from 5' RACE. Sequenced on an Illumina HiSeq 2500. The raw public data were reprocessed by TCRdb itself: fastp quality trimming at Q25, MiXCR clonotype calling, in-frame beta chains only. Each record represents a unique CDR3 protein, reported with the most common genes and DNA among its rows. The sample data list around 230,000 distinct CDR3 sequences, and about 7% of these were observed just once. The top ten clonotypes cover approximately 0.99% of the sample. Sequencing used CD4+ T cells sorted from PBMCs, obtained on the day of the yellow fever booster vaccination. These receptors all come from a man aged 25-45 years who received the YFV17D yellow fever vaccine.

The chain has TRBV12-3 or TRBV12-4 and TRBJ2-5; 7 bases map to TRBD2. This CDR3 comprises 15 residues. With V trimmed by 3 bases and J by 1 base, 5 bases remained unmatched. The CDR3 is CASSFSGRTQETQYF. The DNA for the CDR3 is TGTGCCAGCAGTTTTAGCGGGCGAACCCAAGAGACCCAGTACTTC.

This clonotype was found many times. The chain combines TRBV7-6 with TRBJ2-5; weak D call: TRBD2 (6 bases). The CDR3 is made up of 12 amino acids. With 6 bases removed from V and 7 bases from J, the gap between germline ends came to 12 bases. Germline CDR1 and CDR2: SGHVS and FNYEAQ. The CDR3 spells CASSPSVSTQYF. CDR3 coding DNA: TGTGCCAGCAGTCCTAGCGTCTCGACCCAGTACTTC.

The V call is TRBV7-3, the J call TRBJ2-1; 8 bases are a match to TRBD2. V lost 5 bases and J lost 1; bases outside the gene matches: 7. The CDR3 extends over 16 amino acids. CDR1 SGHTA and CDR2 FQGTGA come from the germline V gene. CDR3 bases: TGTGCCAGCAGCCGACACAGCGGGAGTTCCTACAATGAGCAGTTCTTC. The encoded protein is CASSRHSGSSYNEQFF.

The rearrangement links TRBV20-1 to TRBJ2-1; 8 nucleotides align to TRBD1. There are 18 residues in the CDR3. V was clipped by 2 bases and J by 1 base; unmatched bases: 13. Germline loops: CDR1 DFQATT, CDR2 SNEGSKA (reference sequence). The CDR3 here is CSARKGQGAPPSYNEQFF. DNA of the CDR3: TGCAGTGCTAGAAAGGGGCAGGGGGCCCCCCCGTCCTACAATGAGCAGTTCTTC.

This clonotype was seen only a few times. This chain links TRBV7-9 with TRBJ2-3; 7 positions match TRBD1. There are 15 residues in the CDR3. The germline CDR1 and CDR2 sequences are SEHNR and FQNEAQ (reference sequence). Germline trimming cut 8 bases from V and 0 bases from J; bases unmatched to any gene: 8. The CDR3 sequence: CASPGEGASTDTQYF. The CDR3 DNA sequence: TGTGCCAGCCCCGGCGAGGGGGCGAGCACAGATACGCAGTATTTT.

The J gene is TRBJ2-3, the V gene TRBV24-1; D is undetermined. CDR1 and CDR2 from the germline V gene are KGHDR and SFDVKD. This CDR3 has 13 amino acids. Trimming pared 4 bases from V and 0 bases from J, leaving 4 bases between. The CDR3 DNA sequence: TGTGCCACCAGTGACGGGAGCACAGATACGCAGTATTTT. It yields the protein CATSDGSTDTQYF.

This clonotype was found many times. This chain links TRBV29-1 with TRBJ2-2; D possibly corresponds to TRBD2 (6 bases). This CDR3 contains 14 residues. Germline V gene sequence: CDR1 SQVTM, CDR2 ANQGSEA. V lost 7 bases to trimming and J lost 2 bases, with 14 bases between them. The CDR3 sequence: CSATGTSNTGELFF. In nucleotides, the CDR3 is TGCAGCGCGACCGGGACTTCTAACACCGGGGAGCTGTTTTTT.